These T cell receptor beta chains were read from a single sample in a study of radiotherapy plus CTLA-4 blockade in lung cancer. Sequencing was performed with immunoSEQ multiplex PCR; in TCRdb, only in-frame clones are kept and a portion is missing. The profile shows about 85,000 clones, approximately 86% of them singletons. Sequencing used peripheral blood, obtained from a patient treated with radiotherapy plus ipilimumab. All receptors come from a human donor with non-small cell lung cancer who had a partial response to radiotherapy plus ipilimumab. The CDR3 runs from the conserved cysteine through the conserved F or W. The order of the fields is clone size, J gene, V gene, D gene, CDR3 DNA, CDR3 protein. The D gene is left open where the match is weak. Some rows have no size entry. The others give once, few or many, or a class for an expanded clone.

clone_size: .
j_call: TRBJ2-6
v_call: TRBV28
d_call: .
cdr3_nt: TGTGCCAGCAGAAAACAGCCCTCTGGGGCCAACGTCCTGACTTTC
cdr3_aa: CASRKQPSGANVLTF

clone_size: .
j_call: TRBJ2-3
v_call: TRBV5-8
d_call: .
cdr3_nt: TGTGCCAGCAGCTTCCGGACACAAAGCACAGATACGCAGTATTTT
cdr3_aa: CASSFRTQSTDTQYF

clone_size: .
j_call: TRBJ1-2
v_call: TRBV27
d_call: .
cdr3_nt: TGTGCCAGCAGTTTATCGAGTGGGGGCTGGCGGGGCTACACCTTC
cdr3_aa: CASSLSSGGWRGYTF

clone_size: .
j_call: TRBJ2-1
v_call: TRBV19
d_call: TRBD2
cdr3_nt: TGTGCCAGTAGTACGGGACTAGCGGGAACGGCCTACAATGAGCAGTTCTTC
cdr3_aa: CASSTGLAGTAYNEQFF

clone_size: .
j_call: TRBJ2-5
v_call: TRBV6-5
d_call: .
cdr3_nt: TGTGCCAGCAGTCGCAGTCGGGTCCAAGAGACCCAGTACTTC
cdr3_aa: CASSRSRVQETQYF

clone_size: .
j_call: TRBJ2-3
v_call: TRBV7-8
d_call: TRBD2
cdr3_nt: TGTGCCAGCAGCTTGCGGACTAGCGGGAGTAGAGATACGCAGTATTTT
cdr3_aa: CASSLRTSGSRDTQYF

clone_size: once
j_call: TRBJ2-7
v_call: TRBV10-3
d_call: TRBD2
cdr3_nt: TGTGCCATAGGGAAGACTAGCGGGAGCTACGAGCAGTACTTC
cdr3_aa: CAIGKTSGSYEQYF

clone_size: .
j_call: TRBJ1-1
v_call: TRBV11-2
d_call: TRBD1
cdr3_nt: TGTGCCAGCAGCTTAGGCGTGGGACAGGGGACCCAAGCTTTCTTT
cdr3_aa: CASSLGVGQGTQAFF

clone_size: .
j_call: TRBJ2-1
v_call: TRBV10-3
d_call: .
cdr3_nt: TGTGCCATCAGTGAGTACCGGGACTGGACTTACAATGAGCAGTTCTTC
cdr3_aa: CAISEYRDWTYNEQFF

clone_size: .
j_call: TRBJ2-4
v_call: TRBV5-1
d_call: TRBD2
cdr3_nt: TGCGCCAGCAGGACTAGCGGTGACAAAAACATTCAGTACTTC
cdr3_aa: CASRTSGDKNIQYF

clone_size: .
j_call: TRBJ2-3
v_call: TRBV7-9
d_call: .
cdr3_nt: TGTGCCAGCAGCCTAAGCACAGATACGCAGTATTTT
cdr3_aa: CASSLSTDTQYF

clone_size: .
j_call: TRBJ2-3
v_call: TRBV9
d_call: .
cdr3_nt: TGTGCCAGCAGCGCCAATAAGCGAGAAAGCACAGATACGCAGTATTTT
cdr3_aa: CASSANKRESTDTQYF

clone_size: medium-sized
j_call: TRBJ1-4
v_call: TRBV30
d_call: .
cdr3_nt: TGTGCCTGGAACCGAGGGGGAGCGGGGGAAAAACTGTTTTTT
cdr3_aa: CAWNRGGAGEKLFF

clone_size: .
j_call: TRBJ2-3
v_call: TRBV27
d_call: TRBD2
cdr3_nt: TGTGCCAGCAGTTTATCGACTAGCGGCACAGATACGCAGTATTTT
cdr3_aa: CASSLSTSGTDTQYF

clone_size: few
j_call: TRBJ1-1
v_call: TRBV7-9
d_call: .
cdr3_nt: TGTGCCAGCAGCTTAGAGACAGGCAACACTGAAGCTTTCTTT
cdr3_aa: CASSLETGNTEAFF

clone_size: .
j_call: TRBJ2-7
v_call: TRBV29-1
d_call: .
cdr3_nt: TGCAGCGTTGAAGGCGGGTACGAGCAGTACTTC
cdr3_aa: CSVEGGYEQYF

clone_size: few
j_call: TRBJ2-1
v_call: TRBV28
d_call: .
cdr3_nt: TGTGCCAGCAGCCCCGCCAGGGCGAGAATCAATGAGCAGTTCTTC
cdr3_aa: CASSPARARINEQFF

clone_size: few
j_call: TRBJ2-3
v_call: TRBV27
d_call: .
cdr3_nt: TGTGCCAGCAGTTTTGGCCAGACGGGGGGCACGCAGTATTTT
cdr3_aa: CASSFGQTGGTQYF

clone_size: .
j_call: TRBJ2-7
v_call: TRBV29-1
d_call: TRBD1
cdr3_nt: TGCAGCGTTTCTATCACAGGGGGCGACGAGCAGTACTTC
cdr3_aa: CSVSITGGDEQYF

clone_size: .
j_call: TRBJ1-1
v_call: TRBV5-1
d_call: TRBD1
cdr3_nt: TGCGCCAGCAGCCCCCGGGACAGGGGCTGGACTGAAGCTTTCTTT
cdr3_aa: CASSPRDRGWTEAFF

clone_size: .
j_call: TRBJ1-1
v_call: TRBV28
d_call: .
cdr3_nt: TGTGCCAGCAGACCGGGTAAAGGTGAAGCTTTCTTT
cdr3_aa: CASRPGKGEAFF

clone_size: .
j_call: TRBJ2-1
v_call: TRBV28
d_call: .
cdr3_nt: TGTGCCAGCAGTTTAGCAGCTAGCCCGGACGATGAGCAGTTCTTC
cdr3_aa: CASSLAASPDDEQFF

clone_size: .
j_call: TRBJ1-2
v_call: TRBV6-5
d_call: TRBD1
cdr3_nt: TGTGCCAGCAGCCCCGGACAGGCGGCCTATGGCTACACCTTC
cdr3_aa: CASSPGQAAYGYTF

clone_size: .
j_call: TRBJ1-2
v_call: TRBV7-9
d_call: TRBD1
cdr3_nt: TGTGCCAGCAGCTCGAACCGGGACAGGGGAACCTATGGCTACACCTTC
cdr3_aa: CASSSNRDRGTYGYTF

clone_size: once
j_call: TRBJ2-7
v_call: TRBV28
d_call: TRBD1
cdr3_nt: TGTGCCAGCAGTCCGCAATCAGGGGGCACGACCTACGAGCAGTACTTC
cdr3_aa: CASSPQSGGTTYEQYF

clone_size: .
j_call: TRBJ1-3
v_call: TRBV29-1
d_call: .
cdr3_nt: TGCAGCGTTGAGCTTTGGGGGGTGGCCATATATTTT
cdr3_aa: CSVELWGVAIYF

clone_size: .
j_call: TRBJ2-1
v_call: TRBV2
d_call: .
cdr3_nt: TGTGCCAGCAGTGTCCGCGTCGACAATGAGCAGTTCTTC
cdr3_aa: CASSVRVDNEQFF

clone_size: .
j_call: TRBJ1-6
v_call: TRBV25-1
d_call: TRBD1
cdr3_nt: TGTGCCAGCAGTGACCCCCGAACAGGGGGGAATTCACCCCTCCACTTT
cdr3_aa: CASSDPRTGGNSPLHF

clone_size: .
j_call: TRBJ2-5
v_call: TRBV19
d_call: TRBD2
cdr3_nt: TGTGCCAGTAGTATAGGTATCCTAGCGGGAGTTGAGACCCAGTACTTC
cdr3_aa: CASSIGILAGVETQYF

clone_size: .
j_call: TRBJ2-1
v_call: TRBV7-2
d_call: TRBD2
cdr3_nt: TGTGCCAGCAGCTTGGGACTAGCGGGCGGCTACAATGAGCGGTTCTTC
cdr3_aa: CASSLGLAGGYNERFF

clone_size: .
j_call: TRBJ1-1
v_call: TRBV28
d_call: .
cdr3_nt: TGTGCCAGCAGCCCGTACGGGAGGTACACTGAAGCTTTCTTT
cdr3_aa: CASSPYGRYTEAFF

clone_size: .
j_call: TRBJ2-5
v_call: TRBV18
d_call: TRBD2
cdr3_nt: TGTGCCAGCTCACCACCGGAGGGGAAGCGGGGAGAGACCCAGTACTTC
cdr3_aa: CASSPPEGKRGETQYF

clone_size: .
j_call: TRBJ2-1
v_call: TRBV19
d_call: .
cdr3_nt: TGTGCCAGTAGTATTCTTCCAGGGTACCAAAACTACAATGAGCAGTTCTTC
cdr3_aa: CASSILPGYQNYNEQFF

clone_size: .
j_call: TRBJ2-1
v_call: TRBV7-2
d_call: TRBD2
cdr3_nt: TGTGCCAGCAGCTCCCCCTCCGGGGGGGGTGCCTACAATGAGCAGTTCTTC
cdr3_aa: CASSSPSGGGAYNEQFF

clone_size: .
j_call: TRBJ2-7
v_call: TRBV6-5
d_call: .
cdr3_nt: TGTGCCAGCAGCCCTAGGACGGGGTCCCACGAGCAGTACTTC
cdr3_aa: CASSPRTGSHEQYF

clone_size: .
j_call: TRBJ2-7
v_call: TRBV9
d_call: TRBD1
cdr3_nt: TGTGCCAGCAGCCCGACGACAGGGCCCTACGAGCAGTACTTC
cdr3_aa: CASSPTTGPYEQYF

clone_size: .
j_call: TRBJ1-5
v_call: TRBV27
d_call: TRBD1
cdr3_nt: TGTGCCAGCAGTTTAGTAGGGGGCGTGGGTCAGCCCCAGCATTTT
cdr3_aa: CASSLVGGVGQPQHF

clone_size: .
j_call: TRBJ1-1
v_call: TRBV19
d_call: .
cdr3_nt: TGTGCCAGTAGTATAACGGGGAACACTGAAGCTTTCTTT
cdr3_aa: CASSITGNTEAFF

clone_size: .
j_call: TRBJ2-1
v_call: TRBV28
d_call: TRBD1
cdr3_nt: TGTGCCAGCAGGTCCAACAGGGGCCCCTACAATGAGCAGTTCTTC
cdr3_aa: CASRSNRGPYNEQFF

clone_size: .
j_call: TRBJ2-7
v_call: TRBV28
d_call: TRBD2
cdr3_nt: TGTGCCAGCAGGCTGGCGGGGGAGGGGAACTACGAGCAGTACTTC
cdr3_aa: CASRLAGEGNYEQYF

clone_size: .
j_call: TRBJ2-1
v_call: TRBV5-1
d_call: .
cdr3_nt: TGCGCCAGCAGCCCGGTTCGGTCTAGGGAGAATGAGCAGTTCTTC
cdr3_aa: CASSPVRSRENEQFF

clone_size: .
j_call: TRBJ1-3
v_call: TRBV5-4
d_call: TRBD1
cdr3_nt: TGTGCCAGCAGCACCGACAGGGGGAAGGGAAACACCATATATTTT
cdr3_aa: CASSTDRGKGNTIYF

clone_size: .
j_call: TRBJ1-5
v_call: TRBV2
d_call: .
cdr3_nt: TGTGCCAGCAGTGAACGGCAGGTTAGCAATCAGCCCCAGCATTTT
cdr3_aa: CASSERQVSNQPQHF

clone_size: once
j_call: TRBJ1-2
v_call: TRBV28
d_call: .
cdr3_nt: TGTGCCAGCAGTTCACTCTCTCTTAACTATGGCTACACCTTC
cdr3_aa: CASSSLSLNYGYTF

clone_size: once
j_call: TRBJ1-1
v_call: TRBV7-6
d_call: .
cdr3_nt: TGTGCCAGCAGCCCCGGGACTTTTGAAGCTTTCTTT
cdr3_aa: CASSPGTFEAFF

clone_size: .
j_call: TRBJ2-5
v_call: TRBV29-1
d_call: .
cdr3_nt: TGCAGCTATGGGGGGATTAAGAATTTGGAGACCCAGTACTTC
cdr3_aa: CSYGGIKNLETQYF